A selection of T cell receptor beta chains follows, all from one sample in a study of blood T cell repertoires in COVID-19. Using immunoSEQ multiplex PCR, the repertoire was profiled, and TCRdb retains in-frame clones only, with some absent. The profile shows about 150,000 clones, about 85% of them singletons. The sequenced sample was peripheral blood. These receptors were obtained from a woman in her sixties or seventies with acute or convalescent COVID-19. CDR3s include the opening cysteine and the closing phenylalanine or tryptophan. Each record gives: clone size, J gene, D gene, V gene, CDR3 protein, CDR3 DNA. A D gene is named only where the DNA matches it firmly. The listing skips clone size in some rows; elsewhere it reads once, few, many or a size class.

clone size: -; J gene: TRBJ2-2; D gene: TRBD1; V gene: TRBV6-2/TRBV6-3; CDR3 protein: CASSRTGSDAGELFF; CDR3 DNA: TGTGCCAGCAGCCGGACAGGGAGTGACGCCGGGGAGCTGTTTTTT
clone size: -; J gene: TRBJ1-2; D gene: -; V gene: TRBV6-2/TRBV6-3; CDR3 protein: CASSYSARGYTF; CDR3 DNA: TGTGCCAGCAGTTACTCCGCTAGAGGCTACACCTTC
clone size: few; J gene: TRBJ2-3; D gene: TRBD2; V gene: TRBV15; CDR3 protein: CATSRRRGGGTDTQYF; CDR3 DNA: TGTGCCACCAGCAGACGGCGCGGGGGGGGCACAGATACGCAGTATTTT
clone size: -; J gene: TRBJ2-2; D gene: -; V gene: TRBV11-2; CDR3 protein: CASSLIQATGELFF; CDR3 DNA: TGTGCCAGCAGCTTAATCCAGGCAACCGGGGAGCTGTTTTTT
clone size: -; J gene: TRBJ1-1; D gene: -; V gene: TRBV6-5; CDR3 protein: CASSLTERYTEAFF; CDR3 DNA: TGTGCCAGCAGCCTGACAGAGAGATACACTGAAGCTTTCTTT
clone size: -; J gene: TRBJ1-2; D gene: TRBD1; V gene: TRBV6-5; CDR3 protein: CASRPPGQGYYGYTF; CDR3 DNA: TGTGCCAGCAGGCCCCCGGGACAGGGTTACTATGGCTACACCTTC
clone size: -; J gene: TRBJ1-1; D gene: -; V gene: TRBV6-5; CDR3 protein: CASLDSMNTEAFF; CDR3 DNA: TGTGCCTCGTTAGACAGCATGAACACTGAAGCTTTCTTT
clone size: once; J gene: TRBJ2-1; D gene: -; V gene: TRBV7-9; CDR3 protein: CASSLEHRRNEQFF; CDR3 DNA: TGTGCCAGCAGCTTAGAACACAGGCGAAATGAGCAGTTCTTC
clone size: -; J gene: TRBJ1-5; D gene: -; V gene: TRBV28; CDR3 protein: CASSLGGAGNQPQHF; CDR3 DNA: TGTGCCAGCAGTTTAGGGGGGGCCGGCAATCAGCCCCAGCATTTT
clone size: once; J gene: TRBJ1-2; D gene: -; V gene: TRBV4-2; CDR3 protein: CASSQENRSGYTF; CDR3 DNA: TGTGCCAGCAGCCAAGAAAACAGGAGTGGCTACACCTTC
clone size: -; J gene: TRBJ1-2; D gene: -; V gene: TRBV29-1; CDR3 protein: CSVGLRAYGYTF; CDR3 DNA: TGCAGCGTTGGCCTCAGGGCCTATGGCTACACCTTC
clone size: -; J gene: TRBJ1-2; D gene: -; V gene: TRBV10-3; CDR3 protein: CAISESESGYTF; CDR3 DNA: TGTGCCATCAGTGAGTCGGAGAGTGGCTACACCTTC
clone size: -; J gene: TRBJ2-2; D gene: TRBD1; V gene: TRBV19; CDR3 protein: CASSNRGTGGFWNTGELFF; CDR3 DNA: TGTGCCAGTAGTAATCGCGGGACAGGGGGATTTTGGAACACCGGGGAGCTGTTTTTT